Presented here are 18 T cell receptor beta chains from one specimen sequenced in a study of T cell responses to AZD1222 COVID-19 vaccine. Data came from immunoSEQ multiplex PCR; TCRdb stores just in-frame clones and leaves some out. The sample includes 150,000 to 200,000 clones, around 92% of them seen just once. The sample in question was peripheral blood, obtained 28 days after the second AZD1222 dose. The receptors come from an adult who received the AZD1222 COVID-19 vaccine.

The table lists this clone with a few counts. This sequence joins TRBV7-9 and TRBJ1-2; 7 bases map to TRBD1. The CDR3 totals 14 residues. The germline gives CDR1 SEHNR, CDR2 FQNEAQ (reference sequence). The V segment lost 5 bases and the J segment 8 bases; nucleotides outside the gene matches: 11. The CDR3 protein is CASSTPGGFWGYTF. In nucleotides, the CDR3 is TGTGCCAGCAGCACTCCAGGGGGGTTTTGGGGCTACACCTTC.

J is TRBJ1-5 and V is TRBV6-5; TRBD1 might be the D (5 bases). Trimming took 6 bases from V and 2 from J, leaving 11 bases between them. This CDR3 spans 14 amino acids. Per germline, CDR1 MNHEY and CDR2 SVGAGI. The CDR3 DNA follows: TGTGCCAGCAGGAGGGGTCCGGGCAATCAGCCCCAGCATTTT. Encoded protein: CASRRGPGNQPQHF.

V is TRBV7-8 and J is TRBJ1-2; a weak D match, TRBD1 (5 bases). CDR1 is SGHVS, CDR2 FQNEAQ, per germline. This CDR3 has 13 amino acids. The V gene lost 2 bases and the J gene lost 8 bases, with 12 bases spanning the gap. The CDR3 region is CASSLRGEGGYTF. The CDR3 region has the DNA TGTGCCAGCAGCTTACGGGGGGAGGGAGGCTACACCTTC.

This chain joins TRBV25-1 and TRBJ1-5, with a possible D match to TRBD1 (6 bases). Trimming took off 6 bases at V and 3 bases at J, with 12 bases between the two ends. Germline V gene lookup returns CDR1 MGHDK and CDR2 SYGVNS. CDR3 length: 14 residues. CDR3: CASSATGNNQPQHF. The CDR3 DNA reads TGTGCCAGCAGCGCTACAGGGAACAATCAGCCCCAGCATTTT.

The chain links TRBV5-1 to TRBJ1-2, with D possibly TRBD1 on 5 matching bases. V was trimmed by 4 bases and J by 4 bases, leaving 20 bases between them. Germline V gene data show CDR1 as SGHRS and CDR2 as YFSETQ. The CDR3 has 16 residues. The CDR3 DNA is TGCGCCAGCAGCCCGGGAGGGAGGGGAGAACTCTATGGCTACACCTTC. Translating it yields CASSPGGRGELYGYTF. The full variable domain, completed using reference TRBV5-1 and TRBJ1-2, is KAGVTQTPRYLIKTRGQQVTLSCSPISGHRSVSWYQQTPGQGLQFLFEYFSETQRNKGNFPGRFSGRQFSNSRSEMNVSTLELGDSALYLCASSPGGRGELYGYTFGSGTRLTVV.

The rearrangement uses TRBV5-4 and TRBJ2-7; D possibly corresponds to TRBD1 (6 bases). Trimming took 3 bases from V and 0 from J, leaving 13 bases between them. Germline V lookup: CDR1 SGHNT, CDR2 YYREEE (reference sequence). The CDR3 extends over 15 amino acids. The CDR3 DNA sequence: TGTGCCAGCAGCTCGGGACACCTAAACTCCTACGAGCAGTACTTC. It is translated as CASSSGHLNSYEQYF.

The chain joins TRBV27 to TRBJ1-5, with D perhaps matching TRBD1 (5 bases). V lost 2 bases, J lost 3 bases, and 8 bases lay in between. This CDR3 spans 14 amino acids. Germline assignment: CDR1 MNHEY and CDR2 SMNVEV (reference sequence). This CDR3 is CASSLGAANQPQHF. CDR3 bases: TGTGCCAGCAGTTTAGGGGCAGCCAATCAGCCCCAGCATTTT.

The V call is TRBV7-2, the J call TRBJ1-2; 9 bases map to TRBD1. Germline loops: CDR1 SGHTA, CDR2 FQGNSA. J gave up 2 bases and V 2 bases, and 6 bases lay outside the gene matches. This CDR3 is built from 16 residues. The CDR3 spells CASSLSVTGGNYGYTF. The CDR3 DNA reads TGTGCCAGCAGCTTAAGTGTGACAGGGGGAAACTATGGCTACACCTTC.

The table lists this clone with a few counts. The genes are TRBV30 and TRBJ2-1; 8 bases agree with TRBD1. J gave up 12 bases and V 5 bases, and 12 bases lay outside the gene matches. This CDR3 is built from 13 residues. The germline CDR1 and CDR2 sequences are GTSNPN and SVGIG (reference sequence). The CDR3 loop is CAWVTGVRTGQFF. CDR3 in DNA: TGTGCCTGGGTGACAGGGGTCCGGACGGGGCAGTTCTTC. The variable domain in full, completed from reference TRBV30 and TRBJ2-1, reads SQTIHQWPATLVQPVGSPLSLECTVEGTSNPNLYWYRQAAGRGLQLLFYSVGIGQISSEVPQNLSASRPQDRQFILSSKKLLLSDSGFYLCAWVTGVRTGQFFGPGTRLTVL.

In DNA form, the CDR3 reads TGTGCCAGCAGTGAAGCGGGGACAGTCTACAATGAGCAGTTCTTC. Translating it yields CASSEAGTVYNEQFF. The V and J genes are TRBV6-1 and TRBJ2-1; 7 positions match TRBD1. Germline values: CDR1 MNHNS, CDR2 SASEGT. CDR3 length equals 15 residues. V lost 0 bases and J lost 3; bases outside the gene matches: 2.

J is TRBJ1-1 and V is TRBV7-2; 8 bases are shared with TRBD1. This CDR3 comprises 14 residues. V shed 5 bases, J shed 7 bases, and the junction held 9 bases outside the gene matches. CDR1 is SGHTA and CDR2 is FQGNSA in the germline V gene. This chain's CDR3 is CASSPQGGSGEAFF. CDR3 nucleotide sequence: TGTGCCAGCAGCCCACAGGGGGGGTCCGGTGAAGCTTTCTTT.

The sample holds a few counts of this clone. The CDR3 DNA reads as TGTGCCAGCAGTTACCTCCAGGGAGGGATGTCACCCCTCCACTTT. It yields the protein CASSYLQGGMSPLHF. This chain joins TRBV6-2 or TRBV6-3 and TRBJ1-6, with D possibly TRBD1 on 5 matching bases. V lost 2 bases to trimming and J lost 10 bases, with 15 bases between them. CDR1 and CDR2 (germline): MNHEY, SVGEGT. The length of the CDR3 is 15 residues.

This rearrangement joins TRBV18 to TRBJ2-5; tentative D call: TRBD2 (6 bases). This CDR3 comprises 14 residues. Germline lookup yields CDR1 KGHSH and CDR2 LQKENI. V shed 3 bases and J shed 4 bases, with 12 bases lying between them. CDR3 sequence (DNA): TGTGCCAGCTCACCGAGCCAGGGAGGAGAGACCCAGTACTTC. This sequence encodes CASSPSQGGETQYF.

The chain links TRBV12-3 or TRBV12-4 to TRBJ2-2; no clear D gene. The CDR3 is 13 amino acids. V lost 6 bases, J lost 5 bases, and 10 bases lay in between. The CDR3 bases are TGTGCCAGCAGCCCCCTAGTGACCGGGGAGCTGTTTTTT. It yields the protein CASSPLVTGELFF.

This chain uses TRBV5-6 with TRBJ1-2; D is unresolved. Germline-derived CDR1 and CDR2 are SGHDT and YYEEEE. The CDR3 length is 12 residues. V gave up 5 bases and J gave up 5 bases, with 10 bases separating them. CDR3 protein: CASRGVWYGYTF. The CDR3 DNA reads TGTGCCAGCAGGGGTGTATGGTATGGCTACACCTTC. The whole variable domain, remainder taken from reference TRBV5-6 and TRBJ1-2, is DAGVTQSPTHLIKTRGQQVTLRCSPKSGHDTVSWYQQALGQGPQFIFQYYEEEERQRGNFPDRFSGHQFPNYSSELNVNALLLGDSALYLCASRGVWYGYTFGSGTRLTVV.

The chain has TRBV7-8 and TRBJ1-1; TRBD1 matches at 7 bases. The ends lost 4 bases at V and 4 bases at J; junction bases unmatched: 6. The germline V gene has CDR1 SGHVS and CDR2 FQNEAQ. The CDR3 spans 14 residues. The CDR3 DNA is TGTGCCAGCAGCTCACAGGGGTTCGGCACTGAAGCTTTCTTT. It is translated as CASSSQGFGTEAFF.

The V gene is TRBV7-6, the J gene TRBJ2-2; 7 positions match TRBD2. Germline V gene data show CDR1 as SGHVS and CDR2 as FNYEAQ. This CDR3 contains 19 residues. With 0 bases clipped from V and 1 base from J, the junction kept 11 bases outside the gene matches. The CDR3 region has the DNA TGTGCCAGCAGCTTAGCAGAAGAGGGACGGGGGGTGAACACCGGGGAGCTGTTTTTT. It codes for CASSLAEEGRGVNTGELFF.

The chain joins TRBV20-1 to TRBJ1-5; TRBD1 might be the D (6 bases). CDR3 length equals 14 residues. CDR1 and CDR2 (germline): DFQATT, SNEGSKA (reference sequence). With 3 bases removed from V and 4 bases from J, the gap between germline ends came to 13 bases. The CDR3 loop is CSASGLGGNQPQHF. The CDR3 bases are TGCAGTGCTAGTGGCCTAGGGGGGAATCAGCCCCAGCATTTT.